This T cell receptor beta chain comes out of a study of blood T cell repertoires in COVID-19. Study-wide background: Some COVID-19 samples were acute and others convalescent; all came from the United States, Italy and Spain.

V was shortened by 2 bases and J by 4 bases, with 12 bases between the two germline ends. The CDR3 covers 14 residues. CDR1 and CDR2 from the germline V gene are SGHRS and YFSETQ. Per the original data handling: Reference gene primer amplification in the assay estimated nucleated cell counts. Only in-frame clones appear in the TCRdb table, and some are missing; sequencing was by immunoSEQ multiplex PCR. Clone size and V and J calls were adopted from that table, with D and trimming inferred from the DNA. The data hold 150,000 to 200,000 clones, with over 70% observed a single time. A word on this clone: The sample carries other DNA sequences with the same CDR3.

The sample was peripheral blood. The receptor was derived from a man in his sixties or seventies with acute or convalescent COVID-19. The chain combines TRBV5-1 with TRBJ2-5, with D possibly being TRBD2 (5 bases). The CDR3 sequence: CASSLERGSETQYF. CDR3 bases: TGCGCCAGCAGCTTAGAACGGGGTTCAGAGACCCAGTACTTC.